This T cell receptor (beta chain) was identified during a study of cytomegalovirus exposure and HLA in healthy donors. Donors had nominal health at sampling but likely had unrecorded immune exposures. For this clone: Antigen unknown.

The PCR contained 60 Vbeta and 13 Jbeta primers. Profiled with immunoSEQ multiplex PCR; TCRdb holds only in-frame clones, not every one. The sample holds about 140,000 clones, about 75% seen once. General observations from the study: Later genetic work tied a missense DCLRE1C variant to beta-chain V and J trimming. Versus the roughly 640-donor mean, an Asian-associated ancestry cluster reportedly showed fewer N-insertions in a later analysis.

This CDR3 is built from 14 residues. Looked up from germline, CDR1 is SNHLY and CDR2 is FYNNEI. This clonotype originated in a man aged 35 to 55 in good health and CMV-seronegative. The sequencing input was PBMCs. V is TRBV2 and J is TRBJ2-5; 10 bases agree with TRBD1. The better agreement between TRBJ2-7 and the DNA end casts doubt on the J call. The CDR3 DNA reads as TGTGCCAGCAGGGGACAGGGGATCTCCTACGAGCAGTACTTC. Translating gives CASRGQGISYEQYF.